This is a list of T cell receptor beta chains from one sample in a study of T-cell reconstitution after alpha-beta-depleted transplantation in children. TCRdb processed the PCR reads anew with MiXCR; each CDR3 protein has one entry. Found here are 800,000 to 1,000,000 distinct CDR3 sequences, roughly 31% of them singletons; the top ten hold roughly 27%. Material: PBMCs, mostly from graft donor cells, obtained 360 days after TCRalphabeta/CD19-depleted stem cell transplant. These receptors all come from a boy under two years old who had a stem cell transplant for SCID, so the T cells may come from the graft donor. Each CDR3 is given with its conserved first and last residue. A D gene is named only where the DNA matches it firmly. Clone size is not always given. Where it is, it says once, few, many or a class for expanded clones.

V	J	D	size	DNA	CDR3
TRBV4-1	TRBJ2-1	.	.	TGCGCCAGCAGCCTCTCTTGGGGGAATCCCTACAATGAGCAGTTCTTC	CASSLSWGNPYNEQFF
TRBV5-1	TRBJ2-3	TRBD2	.	TGCGCCAGCAGCGCCCCGGGACTAGCGGGGGTCCGCACAGATACGCAGTATTTT	CASSAPGLAGVRTDTQYF
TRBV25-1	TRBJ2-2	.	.	TGTGCCAGCACCCAGACAGAAACCGGGGAGCTGTTTTTT	CASTQTETGELFF
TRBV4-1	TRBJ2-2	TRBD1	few	TGCGCCAGCAGCCAACCCCCCGGGACAGGGCGGACCGGGGAGCTGTTTTTT	CASSQPPGTGRTGELFF
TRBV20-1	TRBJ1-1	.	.	TGCAGTGCTCTGGTTTTTAGTGGGGGAGGCACTGAAGCTTTCTTT	CSALVFSGGGTEAFF
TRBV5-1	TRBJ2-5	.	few	TGCGCCAGCAGCTACGAGGGACGAGAGACCCAGTACTTC	CASSYEGRETQYF
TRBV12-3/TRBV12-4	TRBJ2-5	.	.	TGTGCCAGCAGTTCACAGGGCGGAGGGTACCAAGAGACCCAGTACTTC	CASSSQGGGYQETQYF
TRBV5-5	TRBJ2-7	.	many	TGTGCCAGCAGCTTGGGGGCGGGGAACTCCTACGAGCAGTACTTC	CASSLGAGNSYEQYF
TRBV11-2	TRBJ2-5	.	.	TGTGCCAGCAGCTTGGGGACACTGTACCAAGAGACCCAGTACTTC	CASSLGTLYQETQYF
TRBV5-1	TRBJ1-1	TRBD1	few	TGCGCCAGCAGCGGGGACAGGGTCACTGAAGCTTTCTTT	CASSGDRVTEAFF